The 25 T cell receptor beta chains below come from one sample, sequenced in a study of esophageal squamous cell carcinoma under preoperative chemotherapy. As for time point: before preoperative PTX-NDP chemotherapy. TCRdb processed the PCR reads anew with MiXCR; each CDR3 protein has one entry. Of roughly 32,000 distinct CDR3 sequences in the sample, 49% were seen once. The biological material was taken from a patient given preoperative chemotherapy. The receptors derive from a human donor with esophageal squamous cell carcinoma. The donor label of this sample is uncertain.

By proportion, this clonotype is medium-sized. The chain uses TRBV7-2 and TRBJ2-3, with D perhaps given as TRBD1 or TRBD2 (5 bases each). The CDR3 contains 14 residues. Germline V CDR1 and CDR2: SGHTA, FQGNSA. Deletions cut 4 bases from V and 4 bases from J, with 12 bases between. CDR3: CASSYRGAADTQYF. Here the CDR3 DNA reads TGTGCCAGCAGCTATAGGGGAGCGGCAGATACGCAGTATTTT.

There are many counts of this clonotype. This sequence joins TRBV5-6 and TRBJ2-7; the D gene is possibly TRBD1 (5 bases). The ends were cut back, 0 bases at V and 2 bases at J, with 9 bases in the middle. Germline assignment: CDR1 SGHDT and CDR2 YYEEEE. This CDR3 is built from 14 residues. For the CDR3, the DNA is TGTGCCAGCAGCTTGGAAGGGGTAACCTACGAGCAGTACTTC. Translating gives CASSLEGVTYEQYF.

This clonotype was recorded at least ten times. This chain joins TRBV6-1 and TRBJ2-1; 9 bases agree with TRBD1. Germline CDR1 is MNHNS and CDR2 is SASEGT. This CDR3 is built from 15 residues. Germline trimming cut 5 bases from V and 3 bases from J; bases unmatched to any gene: 5. CDR3 residues: CASSPGQGNYNEQFF. CDR3 sequence (DNA): TGTGCCAGCAGTCCGGGACAGGGAAACTACAATGAGCAGTTCTTC.

The rearrangement joins TRBV7-2 to TRBJ2-3; TRBD2 matches at 9 bases. CDR1 is SGHTA and CDR2 is FQGNSA in the germline V gene. Trimming removed 0 bases from V and 2 bases from J; junction bases left unmatched: 6. The CDR3 has 17 residues. The CDR3 nucleotides are TGTGCCAGCAGCTTAGCCCCTAGCGGGGTCCTCACAGATACGCAGTATTTT. It yields the protein CASSLAPSGVLTDTQYF. The whole variable domain, filled in from reference TRBV7-2 and TRBJ2-3, reads GAGVSQSPSNKVTEKGKDVELRCDPISGHTALYWYRQSLGQGLEFLIYFQGNSAPDKSGLPSDRFSAERTGGSVSTLTIQRTQQEDSAVYLCASSLAPSGVLTDTQYFGPGTRLTVL.

Notes on this clonotype: This may stem from a read error, because a much larger clone lies one nucleotide away. The chain is built from TRBV6-1 and TRBJ2-1, with D perhaps assigned TRBD1 or TRBD2 (5 bases each). TRBJ2-7 matches the DNA end more closely, so the J call is doubtful. The CDR3 covers 13 residues. The germline V gene has CDR1 MNHNS and CDR2 SASEGT. This CDR3 reads CASSIGTGYEQYF. The CDR3 DNA reads as TGTGCCAGCAGTATAGGGACGGGCTACGAGCAGTACTTC.

This clonotype appeared a single time. One junction end disagrees with the germline gene, perhaps due to a read error. The chain uses TRBV7-9 and TRBJ2-5; perhaps TRBD2 as D (5 bases). The CDR3 spans 15 residues. The V gene's germline CDR1 is SEHNR and CDR2 FQNEAQ (reference sequence). The CDR3 loop is CSASPGGRGQDTQYF. The CDR3 region has the DNA TGTTCCGCCAGCCCCGGAGGCCGTGGCCAAGACACCCAGTACTTC. Looking up the rest from reference TRBV7-9 and TRBJ2-5 gives the full variable domain: DTGVSQNPRHKITKRGQNVTFRCDPISEHNRLYWYRQTLGQGPEFLTYFQNEAQLEKSRLLSDRFSAERPKGSFSTLEIQRTEQGDSAMYLCSASPGGRGQDTQYFGPGTRLLVL.

This clonotype was counted ten times or more. The chain recombines TRBV7-6 with TRBJ2-5, with 8 bases identical to TRBD1. Germline V gene lookup returns CDR1 SGHVS and CDR2 FNYEAQ. Unmatched junction bases numbered 12, after V lost 5 bases and J lost 4 bases. This CDR3 has 16 amino acids. The CDR3 loop reads CASSPARTGLGETQYF. CDR3 bases: TGTGCCAGCAGCCCCGCTCGGACAGGGCTGGGAGAGACCCAGTACTTC.

The sample holds a few counts of this clonotype. This sequence joins TRBV7-9 and TRBJ2-1; D may correspond to TRBD1 or TRBD2 (6 bases each). Trimming left V 0 bases short and J 10 bases short, with 10 bases between. Germline loops: CDR1 SEHNR, CDR2 FQNEAQ (reference sequence). This CDR3 spans 13 amino acids. CDR3 loop: CASSLAGGQEQFF. DNA for the CDR3: TGTGCCAGCAGCTTAGCGGGGGGACAAGAGCAGTTCTTC.

To note about this clonotype: An end of the junction differs from the germline gene, which may be a read error. This rearrangement joins TRBV7-6 to TRBJ2-1; the D call may be TRBD1 or TRBD2 (6 bases each). The J call may not be correct, given that the DNA end is closer to TRBJ2-5. CDR1 and CDR2 from the germline V gene are SGHVS and FNYEAQ. CDR3 length equals 19 residues. CDR3 sequence (DNA): TGTGCCAGGGGTTTTTGTGCGGGGCTCGGGGGCCGTGACCAAAAGACCCAGTACTTC. It yields the protein CARGFCAGLGGRDQKTQYF.

Remarks on this clonotype: Possible read error: a much larger clone is one base away. The chain couples TRBV24-1 to TRBJ2-5, with D tentatively TRBD2 (5 bases). The CDR3 spans 13 residues. CDR1 and CDR2 from the germline V gene are KGHDR and SFDVKD. Trimming removed 2 bases at V and 11 bases at J, with 14 bases between. CDR3 loop: CATSDSTNRAQYF. CDR3 DNA: TGTGCCACCAGTGATTCGACTAACCGTGCTCAGTACTTC.

Comment on this clonotype: A read error may account for a junction end that differs from germline. The V gene is TRBV7-2, the J gene TRBJ2-3, with D perhaps TRBD1 or TRBD2 (5 bases each). TRBJ2-4 explains the end of the DNA better; the J call may be wrong. CDR1 is SGHTA and CDR2 is FQGNSA in the germline V gene. The CDR3 consists of 15 residues. This CDR3 is CGSSTGLCAEDTQYF. The CDR3 bases are TGTGGCAGCAGCACGGGGCTGTGCGCGGAAGATACTCAGTACTTC.

The table lists this clonotype with many counts. The V gene is TRBV6-5, the J gene TRBJ1-1; no firm D call. Germline V gene data show CDR1 as MNHEY and CDR2 as SVGAGI. The CDR3 is made up of 14 amino acids. With 4 bases removed from V and 0 bases from J, the gap between germline ends came to 9 bases. The CDR3 loop is CASSFSEMNTEAFF. The DNA for the CDR3 is TGTGCCAGCAGTTTTTCGGAAATGAACACTGAAGCTTTCTTT.

The chain carries TRBV12-3 or TRBV12-4 and TRBJ2-5; 14 nucleotides match TRBD2. The DNA end favors TRBJ2-1, so the J call may be wrong. The CDR3 sequence is 16 residues long. Here the CDR3 reads CASSSRVVGTSGRQFF. CDR3 nucleotide sequence: TGTGCCAGCAGCTCGCGCGTCGTCGGGACTAGCGGGAGACAGTTCTTC.

This clonotype was recorded many times. The chain joins TRBV6-5 to TRBJ2-1; 10 nucleotides align to TRBD1. Germline CDR1 is MNHEY and CDR2 is SVGAGI. This CDR3 is built from 19 residues. Trimming cost V 4 bases and J 7 bases; bases outside gene matches: 19. The CDR3 is CASSSRDRGRGSGGNEQFF. The CDR3 DNA reads as TGTGCCAGCAGTTCCCGGGACAGGGGTCGGGGATCCGGAGGGAATGAGCAGTTCTTC.

The chain is built from TRBV12-3 or TRBV12-4 and TRBJ2-1; tentatively, D is TRBD1 or TRBD2 (5 bases each). This CDR3 has 15 residues. With 4 bases removed from V and 1 base from J, the gap between germline ends came to 11 bases. The CDR3 spells CASSSPGPSYNEQFF. The CDR3 DNA reads as TGTGCCAGCAGTTCTCCGGGACCATCCTACAATGAGCAGTTCTTC.

This clonotype was detected ten times or more. The V and J genes are TRBV6-5 and TRBJ2-1; TRBD1 agrees at 7 bases. Germline V gives CDR1 MNHEY, CDR2 SVGAGI. The V and J ends lost 5 bases and 6 bases, in that order; junction bases with no gene match: 1. The CDR3 has 12 residues. The CDR3 sequence is CASSHRGNEQFF. CDR3 bases: TGTGCCAGCAGTCACAGGGGCAATGAGCAGTTCTTC.

About this clonotype itself: At one end the junction does not follow the germline gene, possibly because of a read error. The chain employs TRBV7-6 and TRBJ2-4; D is perhaps TRBD1 or TRBD2 (5 bases each). The germline CDR1 and CDR2 sequences are SGHVS and FNYEAQ. This CDR3 region has 19 residues. CDR3 loop: CAWGLGAGLGGGDKNIQYF. CDR3 sequence (DNA): TGTGCCTGGGGCTTGGGTGCGGGCCTCGGCGGCGGTGACAAAAACATCCAGTACTTC.

This clonotype was picked up a small number of times. This sequence joins TRBV7-2 and TRBJ2-1; maybe TRBD2 (5 bases). Germline CDR1 is SGHTA and CDR2 is FQGNSA. The CDR3 contains 14 residues. V was shortened by 1 base and J by 6 bases, with 10 bases between the two germline ends. CDR3 in DNA: TGTGCCAGCAGCTTAGATTTTGCGGGCAATGAGCAGTTCTTC. Encoded protein: CASSLDFAGNEQFF.

With respect to this clonotype: A much larger clone differs by one base, so this may be a read error. The CDR3 region is CASSPKGAGQETQFF. The CDR3, as DNA: TGTGCCAGCAGCCCTAAGGGGGCGGGGCAAGAGACCCAGTTCTTC. The V and J genes are TRBV12-3 or TRBV12-4 and TRBJ2-1, with D perhaps TRBD1 (7 bases). The CDR3 consists of 15 residues. Trimming took 6 bases from V and 13 from J, leaving 25 bases between them.

The table lists this clonotype with a few counts. This chain joins TRBV5-1 and TRBJ2-1; 9 bases line up with TRBD1. The DNA end is more similar to TRBJ2-7, so the J call may be wrong. Germline-derived CDR1 and CDR2 are SGHRS and YFSETQ. This CDR3 contains 15 residues. The CDR3 sequence is CASRKTTGGPYEQYF. CDR3 in DNA: TGCGCCAGCAGGAAAACGACAGGGGGGCCCTACGAGCAGTACTTC.

This clonotype was observed at least ten times. Here the CDR3 reads CASSMGRPATDTQYF. The CDR3 coding sequence is TGTGCCAGCAGCATGGGTCGTCCCGCCACAGATACGCAGTATTTT. The V and J genes are TRBV11-3 and TRBJ2-3; no firm D call. The CDR3 is 15 residues long. Germline V gene lookup returns CDR1 SGHNT and CDR2 YENEEA. Trimming took off 5 bases at V and 2 bases at J, with 14 bases between the two ends.

With regard to this clonotype: The germline gene is not matched at one end of the junction; a read error may be the cause. This chain uses TRBV7-9 with TRBJ2-4; D is perhaps TRBD2 (5 bases). The CDR3 extends over 15 amino acids. Germline V gene sequence: CDR1 SEHNR, CDR2 FQNEAQ (reference sequence). CDR3 DNA: TGTGCTGGCGGGCTTGGGCGCCGTGACCAAAACATCCAGTACTTC. Its protein is CAGGLGRRDQNIQYF.

By share, this clonotype ranks as medium-sized. The CDR3 loop reads CASSSPNADTQYF. CDR3 nucleotide sequence: TGTGCCAGCAGCTCCCCAAATGCAGATACGCAGTATTTT. V is TRBV7-2 and J is TRBJ2-3; D remains ambiguous. The germline gives CDR1 SGHTA, CDR2 FQGNSA. The CDR3 runs to 13 residues. Trimming cost V 4 bases and J 4 bases, with 9 bases left between them.

This clonotype is judged large (0.1 to 1%). This sequence joins TRBV7-2 and TRBJ2-1; TRBD2 matches at 7 bases. The CDR3 length is 13 residues. The V segment lost 5 bases and the J segment 9 bases; nucleotides outside the gene matches: 7. Germline V gene lookup returns CDR1 SGHTA and CDR2 FQGNSA. The CDR3 bases are TGTGCCAGCAGCGATAGCGGGTTTAGTGAGCAGTTCTTC. It codes for CASSDSGFSEQFF.

This clonotype has at least ten counts. The chain couples TRBV6-1 to TRBJ2-1; 10 bases line up with TRBD2. Germline lookup yields CDR1 MNHNS and CDR2 SASEGT. V gave up 7 bases and J gave up 9 bases; unmatched junction bases: 15. The CDR3 covers 16 residues. CDR3 sequence (DNA): TGTGCCAGCAAGAGGGGGGGTGGGACTAGCGAATTTGAGCAGTTCTTC. Its protein is CASKRGGGTSEFEQFF.